These T cell receptor beta chains were read from a single sample in a study of blood T cell repertoires in COVID-19. Assay used: immunoSEQ multiplex PCR; TCRdb lists only in-frame clones, some missing. The sample consists of more than 50,000 clones, roughly four fifths of them appearing once. The sample was peripheral blood. The receptors here all came from a woman aged 55-75 years with acute or convalescent COVID-19. Both conserved end residues are part of each CDR3. Each record gives: V gene, J gene, D gene, clone size, CDR3 length, CDR3 protein, CDR3 DNA. The D gene is left open where the match is weak. Some rows mark clone size as missing; the rest say once, few, many or name a class of expanded clone.

>TRBV7-8|TRBJ1-6|TRBD1|-|18
CASSLGRAGGAYNSPLHF
TGTGCCAGCAGCTTAGGCAGGGCAGGGGGCGCTTATAATTCACCCCTCCACTTT
>TRBV30|TRBJ2-1|-|-|14
CAWSVTQVYNEQFF
TGTGCCTGGAGTGTTACTCAGGTATACAATGAGCAGTTCTTC
>TRBV6-6|TRBJ1-5|TRBD1|-|14
CASRPRQGNQPQHF
TGTGCCAGCAGACCTAGACAGGGAAATCAGCCCCAGCATTTT
>TRBV7-2|TRBJ1-1|-|-|15
CASTQQSLLNTEAFF
TGTGCCAGCACCCAACAGAGCCTTTTGAACACTGAAGCTTTCTTT
>TRBV4-1|TRBJ2-3|-|-|15
CASSQARTSTDTQYF
TGCGCCAGCAGCCAAGCCCGGACTAGCACAGATACGCAGTATTTT
>TRBV2|TRBJ1-1|TRBD1|-|12
CASQYVTGGAFF
TGTGCCAGCCAGTACGTGACAGGGGGAGCTTTCTTT
>TRBV28|TRBJ1-1|TRBD1|few|16
CASSSAGTGWNTEAFF
TGTGCCAGCAGTTCCGCTGGGACAGGGTGGAACACTGAAGCTTTCTTT
>TRBV28|TRBJ1-1|TRBD1|-|15
CASSSIGDSSTEAFF
TGTGCCAGCAGTTCTATAGGGGACAGTAGCACTGAAGCTTTCTTT
>TRBV18|TRBJ1-2|TRBD1|-|14
CASSPGTGGDGYTF
TGTGCCAGCTCACCCGGGACAGGGGGAGATGGCTACACCTTC
>TRBV18|TRBJ2-5|-|-|14
CASSPLTGQETQYF
TGTGCCAGCTCACCCCTGACAGGTCAAGAGACCCAGTACTTC
>TRBV6-1|TRBJ1-2|TRBD1|-|17
CASSEALGTVLNYGYTF
TGTGCCAGCAGTGAAGCGCTCGGGACAGTCCTCAACTATGGCTACACCTTC
>TRBV10-3|TRBJ2-5|TRBD1|-|16
CAISDGTGGLSETQYF
TGTGCCATCAGTGATGGGACAGGGGGCTTGTCGGAGACCCAGTACTTC
>TRBV13|TRBJ1-2|TRBD1|-|13
CASSSRTGYGYTF
TGTGCCAGCAGCTCCCGGACAGGATATGGCTACACCTTC
>TRBV5-4|TRBJ2-5|-|-|14
CASSLGGGGETQYF
TGTGCCAGCAGCTTGGGAGGGGGGGGAGAGACCCAGTACTTC
>TRBV6-5|TRBJ1-2|TRBD1|-|14
CASSYSGTGHGYTF
TGTGCCAGCAGTTACTCAGGGACAGGTCACGGCTACACCTTC
>TRBV3-1/TRBV3-2|TRBJ2-7|TRBD2|-|14
CASSQGGSGGRQYF
TGTGCCAGCAGCCAAGGGGGTAGCGGGGGTAGGCAGTACTTC
>TRBV7-9|TRBJ1-1|-|-|15
CASSFRGEMNTEAFF
TGTGCCAGCAGCTTCCGGGGGGAAATGAACACTGAAGCTTTCTTT
>TRBV30|TRBJ1-6|-|few|13
CAWSGQGGSPLHF
TGTGCCTGGAGTGGGCAGGGTGGGTCACCCCTCCACTTT
>TRBV28|TRBJ2-1|TRBD1|-|18
CASTFMAFGQGFGNEQFF
TGTGCCAGCACCTTCATGGCCTTTGGACAGGGTTTCGGCAATGAGCAGTTCTTC
>TRBV11-2|TRBJ2-7|-|once|13
CASSWGPAGEQYF
TGTGCCAGCAGCTGGGGCCCTGCAGGCGAGCAGTACTTC
>TRBV7-9|TRBJ2-3|-|-|14
CASSLMTALNTQYF
TGTGCCAGCAGCTTAATGACAGCACTCAATACGCAGTATTTT
>TRBV14|TRBJ1-1|-|-|14
CASSRAGMNTEAFF
TGTGCCAGCAGCCGGGCAGGTATGAACACTGAAGCTTTCTTT
>TRBV7-2|TRBJ1-5|-|-|14
CASSSGGRYQPQHF
TGTGCCAGCAGCTCGGGGGGCCGTTATCAGCCCCAGCATTTT
>TRBV28|TRBJ1-6|TRBD1|-|16
CASTPPTGWSNSPLHF
TGTGCCAGCACCCCCCCGACAGGGTGGTCGAATTCACCCCTCCACTTT
>TRBV7-9|TRBJ1-5|-|few|14
CASSSDSSNQPQHF
TGTGCCAGCAGCTCAGACAGTAGCAATCAGCCCCAGCATTTT
>TRBV20-1|TRBJ2-1|TRBD2|-|16
CSASGGDPSSYNEQFF
TGCAGTGCTAGTGGGGGGGACCCAAGCTCCTACAATGAGCAGTTCTTC
>TRBV30|TRBJ2-1|TRBD2|-|15
CAWHRWIAGVLLQFF
TGTGCCTGGCACCGTTGGATAGCGGGAGTTCTTCTTCAGTTCTTC
>TRBV3-1/TRBV3-2|TRBJ1-1|-|few|14
CASSLKGGGTEAFF
TGTGCCAGCAGCCTTAAGGGGGGGGGAACTGAAGCTTTCTTT
>TRBV6-1|TRBJ1-4|TRBD1|-|17
CASSDGTALRFNEKLFF
TGTGCCAGCAGTGACGGGACAGCACTCCGCTTTAATGAAAAACTGTTTTTT
>TRBV2|TRBJ1-2|-|-|13
CASSEQVFYGYTF
TGTGCCAGCAGTGAACAGGTTTTCTATGGCTACACCTTC
>TRBV4-1|TRBJ1-2|TRBD1|-|15
CASSSNRDSRYGYTF
TGCGCCAGCAGTTCCAACCGGGACAGTAGGTATGGCTACACCTTC
>TRBV19|TRBJ2-5|TRBD1|few|13
CASSTDRGETQYF
TGTGCCAGTAGTACTGACAGGGGAGAGACCCAGTACTTC
>TRBV4-1|TRBJ1-5|-|-|16
CASSQVQGLGDQPQHF
TGCGCCAGCAGCCAGGTACAGGGTTTGGGGGATCAGCCCCAGCATTTT
>TRBV9|TRBJ1-3|-|-|15
CASSLSGVSGNTIYF
TGTGCCAGCAGCCTTTCCGGGGTCTCTGGAAACACCATATATTTT
>TRBV18|TRBJ1-3|TRBD1|-|17
CASSPTAGQRSGNTIYF
TGTGCCAGCTCACCTACCGCGGGACAGAGATCAGGAAACACCATATATTTT
>TRBV13|TRBJ2-1|TRBD2|-|19
CASSELGLAGRSSYNEQFF
TGTGCCAGCAGCGAGCTGGGACTAGCGGGCCGGAGCTCCTACAATGAGCAGTTCTTC
>TRBV2|TRBJ1-4|-|-|13
CASSEAYPEELFF
TGTGCCAGCAGTGAAGCTTACCCCGAGGAACTGTTTTTT
>TRBV20-1|TRBJ2-7|-|-|11
CSAVTIYEQYF
TGCAGTGCCGTTACTATCTACGAGCAGTACTTC
>TRBV5-1|TRBJ1-2|-|-|14
CASNPTGYSYGYTF
TGCGCCAGCAACCCCACAGGGTATTCCTATGGCTACACCTTC
>TRBV6-5|TRBJ1-4|TRBD1|-|14
CASSTRTGYGKLFF
TGTGCCAGCAGTACCCGGACAGGGTACGGAAAACTGTTTTTT
>TRBV6-1|TRBJ1-2|-|-|13
CASSEFLADGYTF
TGTGCCAGCAGTGAATTTTTGGCGGATGGCTACACCTTC
>TRBV28|TRBJ2-5|TRBD2|-|15
CASSHGTSGQETQYF
TGTGCCAGCAGTCACGGGACTAGCGGACAAGAGACCCAGTACTTC
>TRBV7-2|TRBJ1-2|-|-|13
CASSLVTGYGYTF
TGTGCCAGCAGCTTAGTGACAGGATATGGCTACACCTTC
>TRBV5-4|TRBJ2-7|TRBD1|once|14
CASSLGQGAVEQYF
TGTGCCAGCAGCTTGGGACAGGGGGCGGTCGAGCAGTACTTC
>TRBV12-3/TRBV12-4|TRBJ1-1|-|-|13
CASSLARGTEAFF
TGTGCCAGCAGTTTAGCGCGGGGAACTGAAGCTTTCTTT
>TRBV5-4|TRBJ1-1|-|-|17
CASSSGGGAGRNTEAFF
TGTGCCAGCAGCTCAGGAGGGGGGGCAGGGAGGAACACTGAAGCTTTCTTT
>TRBV24-1|TRBJ1-2|-|-|17
CATSDPASGDGDYGYTF
TGTGCCACCAGTGACCCAGCCTCAGGGGACGGCGACTATGGCTACACCTTC
>TRBV4-2|TRBJ2-1|TRBD1|large|15
CASSTDRGDYNEQFF
TGTGCCAGCAGCACCGACAGGGGAGACTACAATGAGCAGTTCTTC
>TRBV11-2|TRBJ1-1|-|-|14
CASSSSDRRSEAFF
TGTGCCAGCAGCTCGTCAGACAGGCGTTCTGAAGCTTTCTTT
>TRBV5-1|TRBJ2-1|TRBD2|-|14
CASRLAGGHNEQFF
TGCGCCAGCAGATTAGCGGGAGGGCACAATGAGCAGTTCTTC
>TRBV15|TRBJ1-4|-|-|16
CATSRETFATNEKLFF
TGTGCCACCAGCAGAGAGACTTTTGCAACTAATGAAAAACTGTTTTTT
>TRBV9|TRBJ2-3|TRBD2|-|17
CASSSPGLAGSTDTQYF
TGTGCCAGCAGCTCACCGGGACTAGCGGGGAGCACAGATACGCAGTATTTT
>TRBV7-8|TRBJ2-7|-|-|13
CASSDRTYYEQYF
TGTGCCAGCAGCGATAGGACTTACTACGAGCAGTACTTC
>TRBV18|TRBJ1-1|-|few|16
CASSPTSDRMNTEAFF
TGTGCCAGCTCACCTACCTCAGACAGGATGAACACTGAAGCTTTCTTT
>TRBV11-2|TRBJ1-1|-|-|14
CASSLDFRGTEAFF
TGTGCCAGCAGCTTAGATTTCAGAGGCACTGAAGCTTTCTTT
>TRBV30|TRBJ1-3|TRBD1|-|14
CAWGRQGSGNTIYF
TGTGCCTGGGGACGACAGGGCTCTGGAAACACCATATATTTT
>TRBV6-6|TRBJ1-2|-|-|15
CASSYSISGAKEFTF
TGTGCCAGCAGTTACTCGATTTCAGGGGCCAAAGAGTTCACCTTC
>TRBV7-2|TRBJ1-4|-|-|15
CASSLDFGRGEKLFF
TGTGCCAGCAGTCTCGACTTTGGACGGGGTGAAAAACTGTTTTTT